The next 29 T cell receptor beta chains were all read from a single sample in a study of Ad26.COV2.S vaccination and SARS-CoV-2 variants. Sequencing used immunoSEQ multiplex PCR; TCRdb keeps in-frame clones, though not all of them. The table lists hundreds of thousands of clones, roughly 87% of them singletons. Treatment here: some 20 received Ad26.COV2.S at low or high dose, single or two shots; about 5 received placebo; per-sample allocation not given. Samples came from day 63 after the first vaccine or placebo injection. The sequences come from peripheral blood, collected in a trial of Ad26.COV2.S vaccine versus placebo. The receptors stem from a person aged 18-60 years who received the Ad26.COV2.S COVID-19 vaccine or a placebo.

The rearrangement joins TRBV29-1 to TRBJ2-7, with 8 bases matching TRBD1. The CDR3 contains 12 residues. The V segment lost 3 bases and the J segment 6 bases; nucleotides outside the gene matches: 4. Germline CDR1 is SQVTM and CDR2 is ANQGSEA. The CDR3 protein is CSVDPGTGEQYV. CDR3 nucleotides: TGCAGCGTTGACCCTGGGACAGGCGAGCAGTACGTC.

A single count supports this clone. This chain uses TRBV6-4 with TRBJ2-5; TRBD1 matches 7 bases. V shed 4 bases and J 4 bases; nucleotides not matched to a gene: 6. Germline V gives CDR1 MRHNA, CDR2 SNTAGT. The CDR3 has 14 amino acids. DNA of the CDR3: TGTGCCAGCAGTGCACCGACAGGGTCAGAGACCCAGTACTTC. Protein sequence: CASSAPTGSETQYF.

V gene TRBV9 combines with J gene TRBJ1-2; TRBD1 matches at 10 bases. Losses at the gene ends were 1 base for V and 8 bases for J; bases not matched to a gene: 8. The germline V gene encodes CDR1 SGDLS and CDR2 YYNGEE. The CDR3 is 15 amino acids. CDR3 in amino acids: CASSVFGGTGDGYTF. The CDR3 coding sequence is TGTGCCAGCAGCGTATTTGGCGGGACAGGGGACGGCTACACCTTC.

The chain links TRBV13 to TRBJ2-2, with 7 bases that match TRBD2. The CDR3 covers 15 residues. CDR1 is PRHDT, CDR2 FYEKMQ, per germline (reference sequence). The V gene end was trimmed by 4 bases and the J gene end by 6 bases; junction bases not matched to a gene: 8. DNA for the CDR3: TGTGCCAGCAGCTGGGGGGGACGGACCCCCGGGGAGCTGTTTTTT. It is translated as CASSWGGRTPGELFF.

This clone was observed a few times. The chain combines TRBV1 with TRBJ1-6; the table names TRBD1, a call not compared with the DNA. TRBV1 is a documented pseudogene. The CDR3 length is 13 residues. The CDR3 here is CTSSRQGNSPLHF. In nucleotides, the CDR3 is TGCACCAGCAGCCGGCAGGGGAATTCACCCCTCCACTTT.

This chain joins TRBV30 and TRBJ2-2; D uncertain. The CDR3 is 12 residues long. From germline, CDR1 is GTSNPN and CDR2 SVGIG (reference sequence). Between the trimmed V and J ends, which lost 4 bases and 1 base, there was a span of 4 bases. In DNA form, the CDR3 reads TGTGCCTGGACCCAGAACACCGGGGAGCTGTTTTTT. Translating gives CAWTQNTGELFF.

The sample holds one count of this clone. The chain uses TRBV7-2 and TRBJ1-5; D gene uncertain. The germline CDR1 and CDR2 sequences are SGHTA and FQGNSA. The length of the CDR3 is 15 residues. Trimming pared 5 bases from V and 0 bases from J, leaving 11 bases between. The CDR3 protein is CASSLRALSNQPQHF. CDR3 in DNA: TGTGCCAGCAGCCTACGGGCCCTTAGCAATCAGCCCCAGCATTTT.

The chain has TRBV5-6 and TRBJ2-7, with 7 bases matching TRBD1. With 4 bases clipped from V and 5 bases from J, the junction kept 9 bases outside the gene matches. The CDR3 is made up of 14 amino acids. Germline values: CDR1 SGHDT, CDR2 YYEEEE. CDR3: CASSKGQVGHEQYF. In nucleotides, the CDR3 is TGTGCCAGCAGCAAAGGACAGGTGGGCCACGAGCAGTACTTC. The full variable domain, rest sourced from reference TRBV5-6 and TRBJ2-7, is DAGVTQSPTHLIKTRGQQVTLRCSPKSGHDTVSWYQQALGQGPQFIFQYYEEEERQRGNFPDRFSGHQFPNYSSELNVNALLLGDSALYLCASSKGQVGHEQYFGPGTRLTVT.

The rearrangement links TRBV4-2 to TRBJ2-7, with D possibly matching TRBD1 (6 bases). The CDR3 has 15 amino acids. Per germline, CDR1 LGHNA and CDR2 YNFKEQ. V lost 0 bases and J lost 4, with 13 bases in between. In nucleotides, the CDR3 is TGTGCCAGCAGCCAAGACAGGGGACAACCTTACGAGCAGTACTTC. This gives the protein CASSQDRGQPYEQYF.

V gene TRBV2 combines with J gene TRBJ2-1, with TRBD2 as a possible D gene (5 bases). V was cut by 6 bases and J by 0 bases, with 6 bases left in between. This CDR3 is 13 amino acids long. Germline assignment: CDR1 SNHLY and CDR2 FYNNEI. CDR3 amino acids: CASSRGSYNEQFF. The CDR3 region has the DNA TGTGCCAGCAGCCGGGGCTCCTACAATGAGCAGTTCTTC.

V usage is TRBV29-1 and J usage is TRBJ1-1; 8 bases line up with TRBD1. J lost 6 bases, V lost 6 bases, and 9 bases had no gene match. Germline V lookup: CDR1 SQVTM, CDR2 ANQGSEA. The length of the CDR3 is 13 residues. CDR3 in amino acids: CSVQGALTPEAFF. The CDR3 DNA reads as TGCAGCGTCCAGGGGGCCCTGACTCCTGAAGCTTTCTTT.

The DNA of the CDR3 is TGTGCCAGCAGCAACAAAACAGCCCAAGAGACCCAGTACTTC. Its protein is CASSNKTAQETQYF. The chain links TRBV21-1 to TRBJ2-5; no check of the table's D call, TRBD1, against the DNA was made. TRBV21-1 constitutes a pseudogene. This CDR3 region has 14 residues.

This rearrangement joins TRBV28 to TRBJ2-7, with a weak D call TRBD1 (5 bases). The CDR3 has 15 residues. CDR1 MDHEN and CDR2 SYDVKM come from the germline V gene. Trimming removed 4 bases from V and 2 bases from J, with 15 bases in between. CDR3 sequence reads: CASSSRAGSPYEQYF. CDR3 DNA sequence: TGTGCCAGCAGTTCCCGAGCAGGGTCCCCCTACGAGCAGTACTTC.

The CDR3 here is CASSFGGAPEAFF. The CDR3 DNA follows: TGTGCCAGCAGCTTTGGAGGGGCCCCTGAAGCTTTCTTT. V is TRBV7-8 and J is TRBJ1-1; tentative D call: TRBD1 (5 bases). Deletions cut 3 bases from V and 6 bases from J, with 11 bases between. CDR3 size: 13 residues. The germline CDR1 and CDR2 sequences are SGHVS and FQNEAQ.

This chain connects TRBV7-3 to TRBJ2-3; TRBD2 agrees at 12 bases. CDR1 is SGHTA and CDR2 is FQGTGA in the germline V gene. CDR3 length equals 17 residues. With V trimmed by 5 bases and J by 3 bases, 9 bases remained unmatched. The CDR3 region is CASSPIGLAGGTDTQYF. Written as DNA, the CDR3 is TGTGCCAGCAGCCCCATCGGGCTAGCGGGAGGGACAGATACGCAGTATTTT.

This clone appeared a single time. In DNA, the CDR3 is TGTGCCAGCAGCCCTAGGACTAGCGGGATGATGGCCTACAATGAGCAGTTCTTC. Its translation: CASSPRTSGMMAYNEQFF. The chain has TRBV4-2 and TRBJ2-1; 12 bases are shared with TRBD2. This CDR3 is 18 amino acids long. Germline V gives CDR1 LGHNA, CDR2 YNFKEQ. J lost 2 bases, V lost 4 bases, and 9 bases had no gene match.

The chain carries TRBV6-5 and TRBJ2-5; 12 bases agree with TRBD2. With V trimmed by 6 bases and J by 4 bases, 6 bases remained unmatched. Germline CDR1 MNHEY, CDR2 SVGAGI. The CDR3 runs to 15 residues. CDR3 region: CASRDPGLAGETQYF. CDR3 sequence (DNA): TGTGCCAGCAGGGACCCGGGACTAGCGGGAGAGACCCAGTACTTC.

J is TRBJ1-2 and V is TRBV27; D gene ambiguous. Germline CDR1 reads MNHEY; CDR2 reads SMNVEV (reference sequence). Trimming took 5 bases from V and 8 from J, leaving 15 bases between them. The CDR3 covers 13 residues. CDR3 bases: TGTGCCAGCAGTCTGGCGGTGGATTGGGGCTACACCTTC. This sequence encodes CASSLAVDWGYTF.

The rearrangement joins TRBV24-1 to TRBJ2-3; 8 bases agree with TRBD1. Germline CDR1 reads KGHDR; CDR2 reads SFDVKD. Trimming took 3 bases from V and 5 from J; bases not matched to a gene: 12. The CDR3 consists of 17 residues. The CDR3: CATSDEPWTGWEDTQYF. In DNA form, the CDR3 reads TGTGCCACCAGTGATGAACCCTGGACAGGGTGGGAAGATACGCAGTATTTT.

In its sample, this clone was seen a few times. The chain combines TRBV7-6 with TRBJ2-1, with 11 positions matching TRBD2. The CDR3 consists of 16 residues. The junction had 6 bases not matched to a gene; V was cut back by 6 bases and J by 2 bases. Germline CDR1 and CDR2: SGHVS and FNYEAQ. The CDR3 here is CASSFSGGATYNEQFF. Here the CDR3 DNA reads TGTGCCAGCAGTTTTAGCGGGGGGGCCACCTACAATGAGCAGTTCTTC.

CDR3 nucleotides: TGTGCCACCAGTGATTTCCGGGAGGGACTAGGATTATACGAGACCCAGTACTTC. This codes for CATSDFREGLGLYETQYF. The chain has TRBV24-1 and TRBJ2-5, with TRBD2 identical over 8 bases. J gave up 5 bases and V 1 base, and 14 bases lay outside the gene matches. CDR1 is KGHDR and CDR2 is SFDVKD in the germline V gene. The CDR3 length is 18 residues.

A single count supports this clone. This rearrangement joins TRBV25-1 to TRBJ2-7; D unclear. The ends were cut back, 4 bases at V and 3 bases at J, with 4 bases in the middle. Germline values: CDR1 MGHDK, CDR2 SYGVNS. The CDR3 spans 11 residues. The CDR3 bases are TGTGCCAGCAGTGCCTACTACGAGCAGTACTTC. This translates into CASSAYYEQYF.

The V call is TRBV11-2, the J call TRBJ2-3; 13 positions agree with TRBD2. The junction had 7 bases not matched to a gene; V was cut back by 1 base and J by 0 bases. Germline V gene lookup returns CDR1 SGHAT and CDR2 FQNNGV. The CDR3 has 19 amino acids. The CDR3 loop reads CASSLGLAGGLASTDTQYF. The CDR3 coding sequence is TGTGCCAGCAGCTTAGGACTAGCGGGAGGCCTGGCTAGCACAGATACGCAGTATTTT.

This clone was observed a handful of times. This chain links TRBV7-2 with TRBJ2-7, with TRBD1 as a possible D gene (5 bases). The CDR3 is made up of 16 amino acids. Germline values: CDR1 SGHTA, CDR2 FQGNSA. The V and J ends lost 1 base and 0 bases respectively, with 13 bases between them. DNA for the CDR3: TGTGCCAGCAGCTTAGAAGGGTCGCAGGGCTCCTACGAGCAGTACTTC. This codes for CASSLEGSQGSYEQYF.

The chain combines TRBV5-1 with TRBJ2-2; 9 positions agree with TRBD1. Germline CDR1 SGHRS, CDR2 YFSETQ. The V gene end was trimmed by 0 bases and the J gene end by 16 bases; junction bases not matched to a gene: 7. CDR3 length: 13 amino acids. The CDR3 nucleotides are TGCGCCAGCAGCTTGGGGACAGGGGAACCTACGTTTTTT. Amino acids: CASSLGTGEPTFF.

V gene TRBV27 combines with J gene TRBJ2-7, with 8 bases lining up with TRBD1. Germline CDR1 MNHEY, CDR2 SMNVEV (reference sequence). The J segment lost 0 bases and the V segment lost 0 bases, leaving 7 bases of the junction unmatched. The CDR3 has 17 residues. The CDR3 loop is CASSLSVGTGVSYEQYF. The CDR3 nucleotides read TGTGCCAGCAGTTTATCAGTCGGGACAGGAGTCTCCTACGAGCAGTACTTC.

A single count supports this clone. V usage is TRBV4-3 and J usage is TRBJ1-2; D gene uncertain. V was cut by 4 bases and J by 2 bases, with 14 bases left in between. Germline CDR1 and CDR2: LGHNA and YSLEER. The CDR3 totals 15 residues. The chain's CDR3 is CASSPGGSLNYGYTF. The CDR3 DNA sequence: TGCGCCAGCAGCCCAGGAGGAAGCTTAAACTATGGCTACACCTTC.

This clone was seen more than once but under ten times. The CDR3 sequence: CASRAGGYTF. DNA for the CDR3: TGTGCCAGCAGGGCGGGGGGCTACACCTTC. The chain has TRBV28 and TRBJ1-2; no firm D call. V gave up 6 bases and J gave up 8 bases, with 7 bases separating them. The CDR3 contains 10 residues. Germline CDR1 is MDHEN and CDR2 is SYDVKM.

The chain links TRBV4-1 to TRBJ2-4; no firm D call. CDR1 MGHRA and CDR2 YSYEKL come from the germline V gene. CDR3 length equals 15 residues. V was cut by 0 bases and J by 7 bases, with 13 bases left in between. The CDR3, as DNA: TGCGCCAGCAGCCAAGACCAGGACGACTGGAACATTCAGTACTTC. This sequence encodes CASSQDQDDWNIQYF.